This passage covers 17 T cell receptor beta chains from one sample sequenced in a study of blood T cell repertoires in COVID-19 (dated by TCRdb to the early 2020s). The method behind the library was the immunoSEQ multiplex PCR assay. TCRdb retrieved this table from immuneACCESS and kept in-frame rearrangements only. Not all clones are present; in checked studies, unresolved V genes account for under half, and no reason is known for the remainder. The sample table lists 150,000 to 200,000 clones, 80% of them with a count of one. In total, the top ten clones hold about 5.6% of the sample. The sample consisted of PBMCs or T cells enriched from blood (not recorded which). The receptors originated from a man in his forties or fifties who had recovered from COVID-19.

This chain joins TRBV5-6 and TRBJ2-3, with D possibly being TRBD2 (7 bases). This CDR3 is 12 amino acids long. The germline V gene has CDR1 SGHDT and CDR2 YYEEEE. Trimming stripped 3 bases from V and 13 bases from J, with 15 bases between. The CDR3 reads CASSSHRAGEYF. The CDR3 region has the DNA TGTGCCAGCAGCTCACACAGGGCGGGGGAGTATTTT.

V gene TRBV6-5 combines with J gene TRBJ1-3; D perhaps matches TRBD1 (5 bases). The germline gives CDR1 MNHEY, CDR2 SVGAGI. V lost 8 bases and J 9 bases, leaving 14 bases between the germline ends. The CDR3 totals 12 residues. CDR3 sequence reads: CASDRTGGTIYF. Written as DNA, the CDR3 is TGTGCCAGCGATAGAACCGGGGGCACCATATATTTT.

CDR3 nucleotide sequence: TGTGCCGAAGGGGGGGGTTCACCCCTCCACTTT. It encodes CAEGGGSPLHF. The chain has TRBV30 and TRBJ1-6; the D gene is possibly TRBD1 (6 bases). Trimming removed 8 bases at V and 9 bases at J, with 11 bases between. CDR3 length: 11 residues. Germline V lookup: CDR1 GTSNPN, CDR2 SVGIG (reference sequence). Together with reference TRBV30 and TRBJ1-6, the CDR3 gives the full variable domain: SQTIHQWPATLVQPVGSPLSLECTVEGTSNPNLYWYRQAAGRGLQLLFYSVGIGQISSEVPQNLSASRPQDRQFILSSKKLLLSDSGFYLCAEGGGSPLHFGNGTRLTVT.

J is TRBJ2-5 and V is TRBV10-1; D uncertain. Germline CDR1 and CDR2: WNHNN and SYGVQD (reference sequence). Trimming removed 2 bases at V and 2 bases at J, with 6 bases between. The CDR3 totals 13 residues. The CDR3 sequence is CASSEGQQETQYF. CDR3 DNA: TGCGCCAGCAGTGAGGGTCAGCAAGAGACCCAGTACTTC.

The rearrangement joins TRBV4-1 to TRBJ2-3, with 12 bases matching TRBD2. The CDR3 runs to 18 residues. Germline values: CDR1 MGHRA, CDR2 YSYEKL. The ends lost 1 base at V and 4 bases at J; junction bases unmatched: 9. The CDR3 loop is CASSQARLAGAVADTQYF. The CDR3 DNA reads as TGCGCCAGCAGCCAAGCCCGACTAGCGGGGGCCGTGGCAGATACGCAGTATTTT.

The CDR3 spells CASSSVEKRNEQFF. Written as DNA, the CDR3 is TGTGCCAGTAGTAGCGTGGAAAAGAGGAATGAGCAGTTCTTC. This chain joins TRBV19 and TRBJ2-1; D is unclear. Germline V gene lookup returns CDR1 LNHDA and CDR2 SQIVND (reference sequence). CDR3 length: 14 amino acids. The V and J ends lost 4 bases and 7 bases respectively, with 14 bases between them. The full variable domain, its missing parts supplied by reference TRBV19 and TRBJ2-1, is DGGITQSPKYLFRKEGQNVTLSCEQNLNHDAMYWYRQDPGQGLRLIYYSQIVNDFQKGDIAEGYSVSREKKESFPLTVTSAQKNPTAFYLCASSSVEKRNEQFFGPGTRLTVL.

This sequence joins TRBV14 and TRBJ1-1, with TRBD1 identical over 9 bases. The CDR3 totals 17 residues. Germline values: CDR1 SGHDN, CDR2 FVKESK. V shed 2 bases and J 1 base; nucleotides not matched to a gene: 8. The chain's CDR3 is CASSQLGQGRSNTEAFF. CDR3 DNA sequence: TGTGCCAGCAGCCAACTCGGACAGGGGAGGTCGAACACTGAAGCTTTCTTT.

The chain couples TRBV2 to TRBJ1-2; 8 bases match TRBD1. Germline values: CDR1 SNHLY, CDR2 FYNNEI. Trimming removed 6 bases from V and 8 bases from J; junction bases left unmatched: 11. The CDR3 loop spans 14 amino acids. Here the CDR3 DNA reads TGTGCCAGCAGGGAACAGGGGGACGCTAGGGGCTACACCTTC. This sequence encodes CASREQGDARGYTF. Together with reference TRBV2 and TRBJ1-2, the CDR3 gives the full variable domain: EPEVTQTPSHQVTQMGQEVILRCVPISNHLYFYWYRQILGQKVEFLVSFYNNEISEKSEIFDDQFSVERPDGSNFTLKIRSTKLEDSAMYFCASREQGDARGYTFGSGTRLTVV.

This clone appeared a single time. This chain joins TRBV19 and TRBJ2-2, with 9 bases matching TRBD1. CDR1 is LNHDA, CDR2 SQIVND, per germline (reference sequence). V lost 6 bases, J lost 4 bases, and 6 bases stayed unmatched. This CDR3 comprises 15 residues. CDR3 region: CASRTPGQGTGELFF. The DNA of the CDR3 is TGTGCCAGTAGAACTCCGGGACAGGGCACCGGGGAGCTGTTTTTT.

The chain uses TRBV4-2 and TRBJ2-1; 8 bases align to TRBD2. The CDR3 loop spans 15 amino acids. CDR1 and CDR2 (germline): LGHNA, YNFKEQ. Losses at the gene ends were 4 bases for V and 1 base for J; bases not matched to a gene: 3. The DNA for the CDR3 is TGTGCCAGCAGCCCCGCGGGGGGTTCCTACAATGAGCAGTTCTTC. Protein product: CASSPAGGSYNEQFF.

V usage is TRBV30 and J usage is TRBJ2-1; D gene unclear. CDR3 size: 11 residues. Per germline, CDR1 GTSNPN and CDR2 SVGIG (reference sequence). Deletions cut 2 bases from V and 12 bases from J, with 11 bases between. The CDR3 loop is CAWSYEVRQFF. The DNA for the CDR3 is TGTGCCTGGAGTTATGAGGTCAGGCAGTTCTTC. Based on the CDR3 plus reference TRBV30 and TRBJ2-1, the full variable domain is SQTIHQWPATLVQPVGSPLSLECTVEGTSNPNLYWYRQAAGRGLQLLFYSVGIGQISSEVPQNLSASRPQDRQFILSSKKLLLSDSGFYLCAWSYEVRQFFGPGTRLTVL.

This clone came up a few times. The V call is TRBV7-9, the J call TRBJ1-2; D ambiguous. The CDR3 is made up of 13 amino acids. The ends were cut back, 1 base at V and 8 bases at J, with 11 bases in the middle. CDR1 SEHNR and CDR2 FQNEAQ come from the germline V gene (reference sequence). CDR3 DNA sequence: TGTGCCAGCAGCTTAGACGCCGCGGGGGGCTACACCTTC. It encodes CASSLDAAGGYTF.

The CDR3 protein is CAWSPPGSSYTF. The CDR3, as DNA: TGTGCCTGGAGTCCCCCGGGGAGCAGCTACACCTTC. The V gene is TRBV30, the J gene TRBJ1-2; D remains ambiguous. CDR1 is GTSNPN, CDR2 SVGIG, per germline (reference sequence). This CDR3 is 12 amino acids long. The germline V and J ends were trimmed by 2 bases and 9 bases, with 13 bases remaining between them. Full variable domain (rest looked up from reference TRBV30 and TRBJ1-2): SQTIHQWPATLVQPVGSPLSLECTVEGTSNPNLYWYRQAAGRGLQLLFYSVGIGQISSEVPQNLSASRPQDRQFILSSKKLLLSDSGFYLCAWSPPGSSYTFGSGTRLTVV.

The CDR3 is CASSSTAFFGNTIYF. CDR3 nucleotide sequence: TGTGCCAGCAGCTCGACAGCATTTTTTGGAAACACCATATATTTT. The chain carries TRBV11-1 and TRBJ1-3; TRBD1 might be the D (5 bases). V shed 4 bases and J shed 3 bases, with 13 bases lying between them. Germline loops: CDR1 SGHAT, CDR2 FQDESV (reference sequence). The CDR3 consists of 15 residues. The full variable domain, rest sourced from reference TRBV11-1 and TRBJ1-3, is EAEVAQSPRYKITEKSQAVAFWCDPISGHATLYWYRQILGQGPELLVQFQDESVVDDSQLPKDRFSAERLKGVDSTLKIQPAELGDSAMYLCASSSTAFFGNTIYFGEGSWLTVV.

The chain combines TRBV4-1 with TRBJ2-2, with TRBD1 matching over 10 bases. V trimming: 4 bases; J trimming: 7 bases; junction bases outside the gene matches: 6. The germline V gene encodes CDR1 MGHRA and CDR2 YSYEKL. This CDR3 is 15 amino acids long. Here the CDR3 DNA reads TGCGCCAGCAGCCCTCGACAGGGGGCGGACGGGGAGCTGTTTTTT. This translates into CASSPRQGADGELFF.

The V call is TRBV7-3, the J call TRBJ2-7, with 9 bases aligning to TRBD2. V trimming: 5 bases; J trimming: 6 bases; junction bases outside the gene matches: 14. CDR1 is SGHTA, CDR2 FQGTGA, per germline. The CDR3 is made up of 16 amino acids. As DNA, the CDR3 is TGTGCCAGCAGCCATGGGCGGGGGGGGCCCCGGGCCGAGCAGTACGTC. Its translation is CASSHGRGGPRAEQYV.

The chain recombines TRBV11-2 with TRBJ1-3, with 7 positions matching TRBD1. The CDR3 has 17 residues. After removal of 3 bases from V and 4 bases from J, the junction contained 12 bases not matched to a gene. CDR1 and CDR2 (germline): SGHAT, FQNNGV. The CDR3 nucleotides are TGTGCCAGCAGCTTCCAGGGGGATCGGCTCTCGGGAAACACCATATATTTT. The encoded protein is CASSFQGDRLSGNTIYF.